Each of the 25 T cell receptor beta chains below was sequenced from the same sample in a study of control samples from healthy donors and cancer patients. The data were produced by immunoSEQ multiplex PCR, yet TCRdb's version contains in-frame clones alone and is incomplete. The sample has around 110,000 clones, 88% seen once. Sample: blood. The receptors were gathered from a woman in her 70s in good health.

This clone is a singleton in its sample. The chain's CDR3 is CASRTSGGILSYEQYF. Written as DNA, the CDR3 is TGTGCCAGCAGGACTAGCGGGGGGATCCTCTCCTACGAGCAGTACTTC. The rearrangement joins TRBV2 to TRBJ2-7; the match to TRBD2 covers 13 bases. V dropped 6 bases and J dropped 0; count of bases not matched to a gene: 5. CDR1 SNHLY and CDR2 FYNNEI come from the germline V gene. The CDR3 has 16 residues.

The genes are TRBV2 and TRBJ2-1; D gene unclear. From germline, CDR1 is SNHLY and CDR2 FYNNEI. The ends were cut back, 5 bases at V and 7 bases at J, with 15 bases in the middle. The CDR3 extends over 14 amino acids. The CDR3 protein is CASSPVRASNEQFF. As DNA, the CDR3 is TGTGCCAGCAGTCCCGTCCGGGCTTCGAATGAGCAGTTCTTC.

The gene calls are TRBV9 and TRBJ2-7, with 8 bases lining up with TRBD1. CDR1 and CDR2 from the germline V gene are SGDLS and YYNGEE. The CDR3 totals 13 residues. With 4 bases clipped from V and 4 bases from J, the junction kept 4 bases outside the gene matches. CDR3 bases: TGTGCCAGCAGCCACGGACAGGGTTACGAGCAGTACTTC. Translated, it gives CASSHGQGYEQYF.

The genes are TRBV5-1 and TRBJ1-1; no firm D call. The CDR3 length is 15 residues. Trimming pared 1 base from V and 0 bases from J, leaving 10 bases between. Germline assignment: CDR1 SGHRS and CDR2 YFSETQ. Here the CDR3 DNA reads TGCGCCAGCAGCTTGCAGGCCCAGGTGAACACTGAAGCTTTCTTT. It translates to CASSLQAQVNTEAFF.

This chain joins TRBV9 and TRBJ1-3; perhaps TRBD1 as D (5 bases). The CDR3 has 14 residues. Germline V CDR1 and CDR2: SGDLS, YYNGEE. V lost 0 bases and J 2 bases, leaving 6 bases between the germline ends. CDR3 loop: CASSVGQPGNTIYF. DNA of the CDR3: TGTGCCAGCAGCGTAGGACAGCCTGGAAACACCATATATTTT.

CDR3 coding DNA: TGTGCCAGCAGTCTAGACCTATACAATGAGCAGTTCTTC. It yields the protein CASSLDLYNEQFF. The chain carries TRBV6-6 and TRBJ2-1; no reliable D call. The CDR3 totals 13 residues. Germline CDR1 and CDR2: MNHNY and SVGAGI (reference sequence). Between the trimmed V and J ends, which lost 5 bases and 4 bases, there was a span of 9 bases.

The chain carries TRBV12-3 or TRBV12-4 and TRBJ2-5, with D possibly TRBD2 on 6 matching bases. V lost 5 bases, J lost 11 bases, and 12 bases lay in between. There are 11 residues in the CDR3. The CDR3 loop reads CASSAIGSQYF. CDR3 DNA: TGTGCCAGCAGTGCCATCGGGAGTCAGTACTTC.

The J gene is TRBJ2-2, the V gene TRBV6-6, with 10 bases matching TRBD1. CDR3 size: 13 residues. V lost 6 bases, J lost 5 bases, and 0 bases stayed unmatched. Germline lookup yields CDR1 MNHNY and CDR2 SVGAGI (reference sequence). The CDR3 is CASRDRGTGELFF. The CDR3 coding sequence is TGTGCCAGCAGGGACAGGGGGACCGGGGAGCTGTTTTTT.

This rearrangement joins TRBV5-4 to TRBJ2-3; perhaps TRBD1 as D (5 bases). CDR3 length equals 17 residues. Germline V gene sequence: CDR1 SGHNT, CDR2 YYREEE (reference sequence). Trimming removed 0 bases from V and 4 bases from J, with 18 bases in between. CDR3: CASSLALGQGESDTQYF. DNA of the CDR3: TGTGCCAGCAGCTTGGCCCTGGGGCAGGGCGAGTCAGATACGCAGTATTTT.

The rearrangement links TRBV18 to TRBJ1-4; possibly TRBD1 for D (5 bases). The ends were cut back, 3 bases at V and 4 bases at J, with 9 bases in the middle. The germline V gene has CDR1 KGHSH and CDR2 LQKENI. This CDR3 has 14 residues. CDR3 coding DNA: TGTGCCAGCTCACCCGGGACGAATAATGAAAAACTGTTTTTT. Its protein product is CASSPGTNNEKLFF.

This chain joins TRBV7-9 and TRBJ2-7, with a possible D match to TRBD2 (7 bases). V was shortened by 2 bases and J by 2 bases, with 16 bases between the two germline ends. Germline V lookup: CDR1 SEHNR, CDR2 FQNEAQ (reference sequence). The CDR3 runs 16 residues. The CDR3 sequence: CASSLPGGSLTYEQYF. CDR3 nucleotides: TGTGCCAGCAGCTTACCGGGGGGCTCCCTTACCTACGAGCAGTACTTC.

The V call is TRBV25-1, the J call TRBJ1-4, with D perhaps matching TRBD1 (6 bases). Germline V gene lookup returns CDR1 MGHDK and CDR2 SYGVNS. V was clipped by 1 base and J by 4 bases, with 13 bases between them. CDR3 length: 16 amino acids. The CDR3 reads CASSELVGGGNEKLFF. The CDR3 DNA sequence: TGTGCCAGCAGTGAATTAGTGGGGGGCGGTAATGAAAAACTGTTTTTT.

The rearrangement links TRBV28 to TRBJ2-3, with D possibly matching TRBD2 (5 bases). CDR3 length equals 12 residues. CDR1 is MDHEN and CDR2 is SYDVKM in the germline V gene. Trimming took 8 bases from V and 4 from J, leaving 10 bases between them. The CDR3 DNA reads as TGTGCCAGCGGACTTAGGCCAGATACGCAGTATTTT. Encoded protein: CASGLRPDTQYF. Full variable domain (remainder filled in from reference TRBV28 and TRBJ2-3): DVKVTQSSRYLVKRTGEKVFLECVQDMDHENMFWYRQDPGLGLRLIYFSYDVKMKEKGDIPEGYSVSREKKERFSLILESASTNQTSMYLCASGLRPDTQYFGPGTRLTVL.

V is TRBV29-1 and J is TRBJ2-7; tentative D call: TRBD1 (6 bases). Trimming left V 4 bases short and J 3 bases short, with 13 bases between. Germline V gene sequence: CDR1 SQVTM, CDR2 ANQGSEA. The CDR3 loop spans 13 amino acids. CDR3: CSVGRDTFYEQYF. CDR3 nucleotide sequence: TGCAGCGTTGGCCGGGACACCTTCTACGAGCAGTACTTC.

With regard to this clone: A junction boundary mismatches the germline segment, possibly from a read error. CDR3 protein: CASSPVGQYTEQFF. CDR3 coding DNA: TGTGCCAGCAGCCCCGTGGGGCAGTACACTGAGCAGTTCTTC. The chain joins TRBV5-4 to TRBJ2-1, with D possibly being TRBD1 (5 bases). This CDR3 region has 14 residues. CDR1 and CDR2 from the germline V gene are SGHNT and YYREEE (reference sequence).

The chain carries TRBV6-5 and TRBJ2-1; 7 nucleotides align to TRBD1. J was trimmed by 0 bases and V by 6 bases; bases with no gene match: 5. The length of the CDR3 is 15 residues. Per germline, CDR1 MNHEY and CDR2 SVGAGI. The CDR3 here is CASSRDSSSYNEQFF. The CDR3 DNA sequence: TGTGCCAGCAGCCGGGACAGTAGCTCCTACAATGAGCAGTTCTTC.

This chain links TRBV7-8 with TRBJ2-3, with 9 bases identical to TRBD2. CDR3 length equals 14 residues. Trimming removed 2 bases from V and 9 bases from J; junction bases left unmatched: 6. CDR1 and CDR2 (germline): SGHVS, FQNEAQ. The CDR3 region has the DNA TGTGCCAGCAGCTTACAGGTTAGCGGGGGAACGCAGTATTTT. Protein: CASSLQVSGGTQYF.

The chain uses TRBV9 and TRBJ2-7, with a weak D call TRBD2 (6 bases). V was cut by 0 bases and J by 3 bases, with 10 bases left in between. CDR3 size: 14 residues. Germline values: CDR1 SGDLS, CDR2 YYNGEE. This CDR3 is CASSVAGRGYEQYF. The CDR3 DNA reads TGTGCCAGCAGCGTAGCTGGGCGGGGCTACGAGCAGTACTTC.

This rearrangement joins TRBV7-2 to TRBJ1-1, with a tentative D call TRBD1 (5 bases). The CDR3 covers 13 residues. CDR1 and CDR2 (germline): SGHTA, FQGNSA. V shed 4 bases and J shed 5 bases, with 11 bases lying between them. The CDR3 here is CASSSGVGTEAFF. CDR3 bases: TGTGCCAGCAGCTCGGGGGTTGGGACTGAAGCTTTCTTT.

The gene calls are TRBV7-3 and TRBJ2-7; D not certain. CDR1 and CDR2 (germline): SGHTA, FQGTGA. The CDR3 spans 14 residues. V lost 1 base and J 1 base, leaving 8 bases between the germline ends. CDR3: CASSLSLQSYEQYF. The DNA for the CDR3 is TGTGCCAGCAGCTTAAGTCTACAATCCTACGAGCAGTACTTC.

This chain connects TRBV5-6 to TRBJ2-5, with D hard to call. This CDR3 has 13 amino acids. Trimming left V 4 bases short and J 2 bases short, with 9 bases between. Germline CDR1 and CDR2: SGHDT and YYEEEE. CDR3 protein: CASSLSLQETQYF. CDR3 bases: TGTGCCAGCAGCCTGTCACTACAAGAGACCCAGTACTTC.

V is TRBV5-1 and J is TRBJ2-6, with D unresolved. V was clipped by 2 bases and J by 3 bases, with 6 bases between them. This CDR3 contains 14 residues. CDR1 and CDR2 from the germline V gene are SGHRS and YFSETQ. The CDR3 coding sequence is TGCGCCAGCAGCTTCTCCGGTGGGGCCAACGTCCTGACTTTC. Translating it yields CASSFSGGANVLTF.

The V call is TRBV11-3, the J call TRBJ2-2, with D possibly being TRBD1 (6 bases). The CDR3 is made up of 13 amino acids. V was trimmed by 5 bases and J by 6 bases, leaving 10 bases between them. Germline assignment: CDR1 SGHNT and CDR2 YENEEA. The CDR3 here is CASSLAGAGELFF. Here the CDR3 DNA reads TGTGCCAGCAGCCTCGCAGGGGCCGGGGAGCTGTTTTTT.

J is TRBJ2-1 and V is TRBV11-2, with D tentatively TRBD1 or TRBD2 (6 bases each). V was clipped by 0 bases and J by 1 base, with 16 bases between them. The CDR3 sequence is 18 residues long. From germline, CDR1 is SGHAT and CDR2 FQNNGV. CDR3 sequence: CASSLEYGGPRSYNEQFF. In nucleotides, the CDR3 is TGTGCCAGCAGCTTAGAGTACGGGGGCCCAAGGTCCTACAATGAGCAGTTCTTC.

This chain connects TRBV5-1 to TRBJ1-3, with 7 bases fitting TRBD1. Germline CDR1 reads SGHRS; CDR2 reads YFSETQ. The CDR3 has 14 residues. J lost 4 bases, V lost 4 bases, and 5 bases had no gene match. The CDR3 here is CASSPGGIGNTIYF. The CDR3 coding sequence is TGCGCCAGCAGCCCAGGGGGAATAGGAAACACCATATATTTT. The full variable domain, with the rest looked up from reference TRBV5-1 and TRBJ1-3, is KAGVTQTPRYLIKTRGQQVTLSCSPISGHRSVSWYQQTPGQGLQFLFEYFSETQRNKGNFPGRFSGRQFSNSRSEMNVSTLELGDSALYLCASSPGGIGNTIYFGEGSWLTVV.